What follows describes a single T cell receptor (beta chain). Other DNA sequences in this sample translate to the same CDR3. The treatment: oral pan-JAK inhibitor, 5-10 mg twice daily. Sequencing templates came from extracted RNA that was reverse transcribed into cDNA. Generated by immunoSEQ multiplex PCR, the TCRdb table keeps only in-frame clones and is missing some. The table includes about 190,000 clones, 45% to 65% detected once. V was trimmed by 5 bases and J by 3 bases, leaving 14 bases between them. The CDR3 covers 14 residues. CDR1 and CDR2 (germline): MNHEY, SVGAGI. This entry belongs to a study of CD8+ T cells in alopecia areata. Whole-study context: People stayed on tofacitinib for 6 to 18 months, then stopped the drug for 6 months.

The source was CD4+ T cells sorted from blood, collected at week 4, from a patient treated with tofacitinib. The chain carries TRBV6-5 and TRBJ2-7; D is possibly TRBD1 (6 bases). The source is a human donor with alopecia areata. CDR3 residues: CASSTSTGFYEQYF. The CDR3, as DNA: TGTGCCAGCAGTACTTCCACAGGGTTCTACGAGCAGTACTTC.